The 13 T cell receptor beta chains presented below share a single source sample, sequenced in a study of human T cells and chemical hapten exposure. In TCRdb, the RACE reads were re-called with MiXCR into one record per CDR3 protein. The table has under 75,000 distinct CDR3 sequences, roughly 11% seen once. The time point: patch test 3, about 24 weeks after DPC sensitization. Treatment described: therapeutic diphenylcyclopropenone sensitization with weekly scalp DPC. This material consisted of whole blood, taken in connection with sensitization to the hapten diphenylcyclopropenone (DPC). These receptors were obtained from a woman in her 50s with alopecia areata. Some clones in this sample may be carry-over from other donors' samples.

The rearrangement uses TRBV5-1 and TRBJ2-7; a possible D gene is TRBD2 (6 bases). This CDR3 is built from 13 residues. The ends were cut back, 4 bases at V and 5 bases at J, with 13 bases in the middle. Germline lookup yields CDR1 SGHRS and CDR2 YFSETQ. CDR3: CASSPGVVDEQYF. CDR3 sequence (DNA): TGCGCCAGCAGCCCGGGGGTTGTGGACGAGCAGTACTTC.

This clonotype was counted ten times or more. The V gene is TRBV3-1, the J gene TRBJ2-7; D call uncertain. Trimming shortened V by 1 base and J by 8 bases, and 12 bases separated the two germline ends. This CDR3 is 13 amino acids long. Germline loops: CDR1 LGHDT, CDR2 YNNKEL (reference sequence). CDR3 amino acids: CASSQGRSNKQYF. The CDR3 DNA follows: TGTGCCAGCAGCCAAGGCCGAAGCAATAAGCAGTACTTC.

V gene TRBV7-9 combines with J gene TRBJ2-5; 7 bases line up with TRBD1. Germline CDR1 reads SEHNR; CDR2 reads FQNEAQ (reference sequence). The trim removed 5 bases at V and 4 bases at J, leaving 7 bases unmatched. The CDR3 is made up of 14 amino acids. CDR3 region: CASSPRTGPETQYF. DNA for the CDR3: TGTGCCAGCAGCCCGCGGACAGGACCAGAGACCCAGTACTTC.

This clonotype was observed at least ten times. The CDR3 spells CSALVGAKEQYF. In nucleotides, the CDR3 is TGCAGCGCCCTGGTGGGGGCGAAGGAGCAGTACTTC. The chain recombines TRBV29-1 with TRBJ2-7, with D perhaps TRBD1 (6 bases). Between the trimmed V and J ends, which lost 7 bases and 7 bases, there was a span of 17 bases. The germline CDR1 and CDR2 sequences are SQVTM and ANQGSEA. This CDR3 is built from 12 residues.

In its sample, this clonotype was seen many times. The V gene is TRBV6-6, the J gene TRBJ1-6, with D maybe TRBD1 (5 bases). Trimming stripped 0 bases from V and 7 bases from J, with 7 bases between. Germline CDR1 and CDR2: MNHNY and SVGAGI (reference sequence). The CDR3 sequence is 14 residues long. CDR3 loop: CASSYSPGNSPLHF. The CDR3 nucleotides are TGTGCCAGCAGTTACTCCCCAGGGAATTCACCCCTCCACTTT.

There are many counts of this clonotype. The rearrangement uses TRBV7-2 and TRBJ2-4; TRBD1 or TRBD2 may be the D gene (5 bases each). Per the germline V gene, CDR1 is SGHTA and CDR2 is FQGNSA. Trimming removed 5 bases from V and 14 bases from J, with 16 bases in between. The CDR3 is 12 amino acids. The CDR3 DNA reads TGTGCCAGCAGCGCCCGGGACGAAGCTAAGTACTTC. Its protein product is CASSARDEAKYF.

This clonotype was detected many times. The chain recombines TRBV14 with TRBJ2-1, with a tentative D call TRBD1 (6 bases). Germline V gives CDR1 SGHDN, CDR2 FVKESK. Trimming took off 0 bases at V and 7 bases at J, with 13 bases between the two ends. The length of the CDR3 is 15 residues. CDR3 DNA sequence: TGTGCCAGCAGCCAAGAGGGGGCGTTCTGGAATGAGCAGTTCTTC. As protein: CASSQEGAFWNEQFF.

The V call is TRBV20-1, the J call TRBJ2-2; no clear D. CDR1 is DFQATT, CDR2 SNEGSKA, per germline (reference sequence). The CDR3 consists of 15 residues. V was clipped by 4 bases and J by 0 bases, with 12 bases between them. The CDR3 spells CSATETVTNTGELFF. The CDR3 DNA follows: TGCAGTGCTACTGAGACGGTCACGAACACCGGGGAGCTGTTTTTT.

The chain has TRBV6-5 and TRBJ1-5; D uncertain. The germline CDR1 and CDR2 sequences are MNHEY and SVGAGI. The CDR3 is 15 residues long. Trimming left V 4 bases short and J 2 bases short, with 12 bases between. Written as DNA, the CDR3 is TGTGCCAGCAGTTCCGCTCCTGGGGGCAATCAGCCCCAGCATTTT. Its protein product is CASSSAPGGNQPQHF.

This clonotype was seen at least ten times. This chain uses TRBV27 with TRBJ2-3, with 8 nucleotides matching TRBD2. The CDR3 extends over 16 amino acids. The trim removed 2 bases at V and 3 bases at J, leaving 7 bases unmatched. Germline lookup yields CDR1 MNHEY and CDR2 SMNVEV (reference sequence). The CDR3 nucleotides read TGTGCCAGCAGTTTACAAGCGGGGGCCTCGACAGATACGCAGTATTTT. This codes for CASSLQAGASTDTQYF.

In its sample, this clonotype was seen a few times. This chain links TRBV6-5 with TRBJ1-6, with 7 bases fitting TRBD1. This CDR3 region has 14 residues. V gave up 2 bases and J gave up 6 bases; unmatched junction bases: 1. Looked up from germline, CDR1 is MNHEY and CDR2 is SVGAGI. The CDR3 DNA reads as TGTGCCAGCAGTTACCGGGACAGTAATTCACCCCTCCACTTT. Protein product: CASSYRDSNSPLHF.

This clonotype showed up just a few times. The chain is built from TRBV18 and TRBJ1-1; 7 nucleotides agree with TRBD1. The CDR3 is 13 amino acids. V was clipped by 7 bases and J by 1 base; unmatched bases: 3. Germline CDR1 reads KGHSH; CDR2 reads LQKENI. DNA for the CDR3: TGTGCCAGCTTAGGGACAGCGAACACTGAAGCTTTCTTT. The encoded protein is CASLGTANTEAFF.

This clonotype was counted only a few times. CDR3 DNA sequence: TGCAGCGTTAGGACAGGGAGGGACACTGAAGCTTTCTTT. Encoded protein: CSVRTGRDTEAFF. The rearrangement links TRBV29-1 to TRBJ1-1, with 8 bases matching TRBD1. There are 13 residues in the CDR3. V lost 5 bases, J lost 3 bases, and 5 bases stayed unmatched. CDR1 and CDR2 (germline): SQVTM, ANQGSEA.